Sequencing of this T cell receptor (beta chain) was carried out in a study of cytomegalovirus exposure and HLA in healthy donors. The V gene end was trimmed by 3 bases and the J gene end by 3 bases; junction bases not matched to a gene: 5. Looked up from germline, CDR1 is SGHRS and CDR2 is YFSETQ. The CDR3 is 14 amino acids. The PCR contained 60 Vbeta and 13 Jbeta primers. Method: immunoSEQ multiplex PCR; TCRdb's copy keeps in-frame clones and lacks some. The top ten clones hold roughly 5% of a sample with about 120,000 clones, approximately 80% of them seen once. V is TRBV5-1 and J is TRBJ2-5, with TRBD1 matching 7 bases. This sequence originates from a man aged 45 to 65 in good health and CMV-seropositive. The sequencing input was PBMCs. CDR3 nucleotide sequence: TGCGCCAGCAGCTCCGGGACAGCCGAAGAGACCCAGTACTTC. This codes for CASSSGTAEETQYF. Complete variable domain (other parts from reference TRBV5-1 and TRBJ2-5): KAGVTQTPRYLIKTRGQQVTLSCSPISGHRSVSWYQQTPGQGLQFLFEYFSETQRNKGNFPGRFSGRQFSNSRSEMNVSTLELGDSALYLCASSSGTAEETQYFGPGTRLLVL.